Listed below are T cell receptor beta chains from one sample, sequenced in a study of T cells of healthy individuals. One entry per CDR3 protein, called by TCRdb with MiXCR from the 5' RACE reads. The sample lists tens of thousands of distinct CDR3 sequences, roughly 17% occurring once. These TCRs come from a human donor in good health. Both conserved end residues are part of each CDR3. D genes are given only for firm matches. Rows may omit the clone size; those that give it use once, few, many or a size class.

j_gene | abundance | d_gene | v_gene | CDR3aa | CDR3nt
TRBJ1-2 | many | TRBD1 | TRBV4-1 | CASSQTDRAGGYTF | TGCGCCAGCAGCCAGACGGACAGGGCGGGAGGCTACACCTTC
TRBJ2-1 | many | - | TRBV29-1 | CSVEEGGTYNEQFF | TGCAGCGTTGAAGAGGGCGGGACTTACAATGAGCAGTTCTTC
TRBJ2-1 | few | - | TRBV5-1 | CASSLGDVRHEQFF | TGCGCCAGCAGCTTGGGTGACGTTAGGCATGAGCAGTTCTTC
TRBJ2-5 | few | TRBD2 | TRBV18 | CASSPTSGKETQYF | TGTGCCAGCTCACCGACTAGCGGGAAAGAGACCCAGTACTTC
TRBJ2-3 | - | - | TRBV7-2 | CASSLQGYLTDTQYF | TGTGCCAGCAGCTTGCAGGGGTATTTAACAGATACGCAGTATTTT
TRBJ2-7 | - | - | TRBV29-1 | CSAADTNSYEQYF | TGCAGCGCCGCGGACACGAACTCCTACGAGCAGTACTTC
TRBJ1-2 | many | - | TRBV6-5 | CASSYEFNYGYTF | TGTGCCAGCAGTTATGAGTTCAACTATGGCTACACCTTC
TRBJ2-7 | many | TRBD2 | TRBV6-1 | CASSEGLAGGYEQYF | TGTGCCAGCAGTGAGGGACTAGCGGGAGGGTACGAGCAGTACTTC
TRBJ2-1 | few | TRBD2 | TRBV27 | CASSFYSSGRSNEQFF | TGTGCCAGCAGTTTCTACTCTAGCGGGAGGTCCAATGAGCAGTTCTTC
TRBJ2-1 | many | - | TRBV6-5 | CASSYHKGGGYNEQFF | TGTGCCAGCAGTTACCATAAGGGCGGCGGGTACAATGAGCAGTTCTTC
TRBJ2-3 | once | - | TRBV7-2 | CASSLPSWGAGTQYF | TGTGCCAGCAGCTTACCCTCATGGGGGGCGGGAACGCAGTATTTT
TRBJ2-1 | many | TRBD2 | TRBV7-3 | CASSLQGLAGGEDYEQFF | TGTGCCAGCAGCTTACAGGGACTAGCGGGAGGTGAGGACTATGAGCAGTTCTTC
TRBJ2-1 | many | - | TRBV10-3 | CAIRRQDPGRNEQFF | TGTGCCATCAGAAGACAGGATCCCGGTCGGAATGAGCAGTTCTTC
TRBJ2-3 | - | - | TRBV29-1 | CSVTQGSTSTDTQYF | TGCAGCGTCACGCAGGGGTCGACTAGCACAGATACGCAGTATTTT
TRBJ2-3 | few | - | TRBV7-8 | CASSLGPNTDTQYF | TGTGCCAGCAGCTTAGGCCCTAACACAGATACGCAGTATTTT
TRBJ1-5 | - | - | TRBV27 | CASRRGGDQPQHF | TGTGCCAGCAGAAGGGGGGGCGATCAGCCCCAGCATTTT
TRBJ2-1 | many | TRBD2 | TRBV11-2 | CASSPSGISYNEQFF | TGTGCCAGCAGCCCTAGCGGGATTTCTTACAATGAGCAGTTCTTC
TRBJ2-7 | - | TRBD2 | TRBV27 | CASKIGSGSSYEQYF | TGTGCCAGCAAAATTGGTAGCGGGAGCTCCTACGAGCAGTACTTC
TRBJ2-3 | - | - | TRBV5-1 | CASSFTDTQYF | TGCGCCAGCAGCTTCACAGATACGCAGTATTTT
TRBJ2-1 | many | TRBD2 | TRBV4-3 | CASSPTSEYNEQFF | TGCGCCAGCAGCCCTACTAGCGAGTACAATGAGCAGTTCTTC
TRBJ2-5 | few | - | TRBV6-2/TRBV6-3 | CASSYLSSPQETQYF | TGTGCCAGCAGTTACCTGAGTAGCCCCCAAGAGACCCAGTACTTC
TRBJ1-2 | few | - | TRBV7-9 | CASSAGVHTGYTF | TGTGCCAGCAGTGCCGGAGTGCACACTGGCTACACCTTC
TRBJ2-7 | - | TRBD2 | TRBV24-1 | CATSDLSSGRVAYEQYF | TGTGCCACCAGTGATCTCTCCAGCGGGAGGGTTGCCTACGAGCAGTACTTC
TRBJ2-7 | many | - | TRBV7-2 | CASSLLGQIQTYEQYF | TGTGCCAGCAGCTTACTTGGCCAGATTCAAACCTACGAGCAGTACTTC
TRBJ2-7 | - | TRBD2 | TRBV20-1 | CSAREGLAAYEQYF | TGCAGTGCTAGAGAGGGACTAGCGGCCTACGAGCAGTACTTC
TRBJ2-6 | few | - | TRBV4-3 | CASSQDPASGANVLTF | TGCGCCAGCAGCCAAGATCCCGCGTCTGGGGCCAACGTCCTGACTTTC
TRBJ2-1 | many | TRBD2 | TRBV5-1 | CASRGSGYSYNEQFF | TGCGCCAGCAGAGGTAGCGGGTACTCCTACAATGAGCAGTTCTTC
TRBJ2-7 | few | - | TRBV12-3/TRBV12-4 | CASSPSQGYEQYF | TGTGCCAGCAGTCCTTCACAGGGCTACGAGCAGTACTTC
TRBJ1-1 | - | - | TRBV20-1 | CSASPGTEAFF | TGCAGTGCCAGCCCGGGCACTGAAGCTTTCTTT
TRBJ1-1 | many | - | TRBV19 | CASSIGVSEAFF | TGTGCCAGTAGTATAGGAGTATCTGAAGCTTTCTTT
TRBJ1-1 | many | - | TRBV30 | CAWSFPLMNTEAFF | TGTGCCTGGAGTTTCCCCCTTATGAACACTGAAGCTTTCTTT
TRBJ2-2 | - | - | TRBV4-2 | CASSQVSWRRNTGELFF | TGTGCCAGCAGCCAAGTTTCGTGGCGGAGGAACACCGGGGAGCTGTTTTTT
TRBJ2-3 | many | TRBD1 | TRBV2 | CASSRQGSSTDTQYF | TGTGCCAGCAGTCGACAGGGTTCTAGCACAGATACGCAGTATTTT
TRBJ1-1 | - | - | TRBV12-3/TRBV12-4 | CASSLIINGMNTEAFF | TGTGCCAGCAGCCTTATCATAAACGGGATGAACACTGAAGCTTTCTTT
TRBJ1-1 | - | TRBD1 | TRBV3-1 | CASSQGTGPEAFF | TGTGCCAGCAGCCAAGGGACAGGGCCTGAAGCTTTCTTT
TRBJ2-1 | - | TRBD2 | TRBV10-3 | CAISGELAGGIYNEQFF | TGTGCCATCAGTGGGGAACTAGCGGGAGGGATCTACAATGAGCAGTTCTTC
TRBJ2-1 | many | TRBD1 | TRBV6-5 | CASSPPTGGESYNEQFF | TGTGCCAGCAGTCCGCCGACAGGGGGGGAATCCTACAATGAGCAGTTCTTC
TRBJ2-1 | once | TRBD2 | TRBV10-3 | CAIALAGGRNEQFF | TGTGCCATCGCCCTAGCGGGGGGGCGCAATGAGCAGTTCTTC
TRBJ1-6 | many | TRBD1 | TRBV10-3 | CAISSGQGEGSPLHF | TGTGCCATCAGTTCTGGACAGGGAGAAGGTTCACCCCTCCACTTT